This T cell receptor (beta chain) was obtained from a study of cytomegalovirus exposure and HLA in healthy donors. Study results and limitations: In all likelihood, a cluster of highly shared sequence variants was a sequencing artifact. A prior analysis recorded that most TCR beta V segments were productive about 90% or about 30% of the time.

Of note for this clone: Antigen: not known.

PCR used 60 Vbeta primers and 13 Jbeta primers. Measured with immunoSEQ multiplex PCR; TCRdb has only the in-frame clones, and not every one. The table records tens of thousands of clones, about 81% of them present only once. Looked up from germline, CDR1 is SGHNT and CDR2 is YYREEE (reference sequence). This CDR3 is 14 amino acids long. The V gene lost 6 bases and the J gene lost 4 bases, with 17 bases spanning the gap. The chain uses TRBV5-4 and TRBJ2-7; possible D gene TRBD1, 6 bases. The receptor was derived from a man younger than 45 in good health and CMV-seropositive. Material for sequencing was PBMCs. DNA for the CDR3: TGTGCCAGCACCGAAAGAACAGGGAAATACGAGCAGTACTTC. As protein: CASTERTGKYEQYF.